The 18 T cell receptor beta chains reported below all come from one sample, sequenced in a study of cytomegalovirus exposure and HLA in healthy donors. This PCR relied on a set of 60 Vbeta primers and 13 Jbeta primers. Profiled with immunoSEQ multiplex PCR; TCRdb holds only in-frame clones, not every one. Of approximately 150,000 clones detected, 81% appear once; the ten largest clones hold roughly 13%. The sequencing sample was made of PBMCs. The receptors shown here come from a woman aged 50 to 65 in good health and CMV-seronegative.

The chain carries TRBV18 and TRBJ1-1, with 7 bases fitting TRBD1. With 3 bases clipped from V and 0 bases from J, the junction kept 7 bases outside the gene matches. CDR1 and CDR2 from the germline V gene are KGHSH and LQKENI. CDR3 length equals 16 residues. The DNA for the CDR3 is TGTGCCAGCTCACCCTCAGGGGGGCTAATGAACACTGAAGCTTTCTTT. It specifies CASSPSGGLMNTEAFF.

CDR3 DNA sequence: TGCAGCCTAAAGAGGTCCGCTAACACTGAAGCTTTCTTT. Encoded protein: CSLKRSANTEAFF. This sequence joins TRBV29-1 and TRBJ1-1; the D is unclear. Germline values: CDR1 SQVTM, CDR2 ANQGSEA. Deletions cut 8 bases from V and 2 bases from J, with 15 bases between. The CDR3 runs to 13 residues.

This chain uses TRBV6-5 with TRBJ2-1; 10 bases fit TRBD2. This CDR3 has 15 amino acids. V gave up 6 bases and J gave up 7 bases; unmatched junction bases: 9. Germline V gives CDR1 MNHEY, CDR2 SVGAGI. CDR3 residues: CASRPGLATLNEQFF. For the CDR3, the DNA is TGTGCCAGCAGGCCGGGACTAGCGACCTTAAATGAGCAGTTCTTC.

For the CDR3, the DNA is TGTGCCAGCAGTGCCGGGACAGGAGGCTACGAGCAGTACTTC. Amino acids: CASSAGTGGYEQYF. The chain links TRBV27 to TRBJ2-7; 8 bases align to TRBD1. The CDR3 contains 14 residues. CDR1 and CDR2 from the germline V gene are MNHEY and SMNVEV (reference sequence). V was clipped by 5 bases and J by 3 bases; unmatched bases: 6.

This clone was recorded a few times. The chain joins TRBV29-1 to TRBJ1-1, with D maybe TRBD1 (5 bases). Germline V CDR1 and CDR2: SQVTM, ANQGSEA. Deletions cut 3 bases from V and 10 bases from J, with 12 bases between. The CDR3 spans 11 residues. The CDR3 region is CSVDSQGRAFF. DNA of the CDR3: TGCAGCGTTGATAGCCAGGGTCGAGCTTTCTTT.

The V call is TRBV6-6, the J call TRBJ2-7; 8 bases are a match to TRBD2. Germline CDR1 MNHNY, CDR2 SVGAGI (reference sequence). This CDR3 is built from 15 residues. Trimming took 4 bases from V and 7 from J; bases not matched to a gene: 12. The CDR3 DNA reads as TGTGCCAGCAGTTCGGCGGGTAGCGGGAAGAAAGAGCAGTACTTC. Protein: CASSSAGSGKKEQYF.

CDR3 loop: CASSPLRNRVGLEQYF. CDR3 DNA: TGTGCCAGCAGCCCCCTTAGGAACAGGGTAGGGCTCGAGCAGTACTTC. J is TRBJ2-7 and V is TRBV7-6, with a weak D call TRBD1 (6 bases). With 5 bases removed from V and 6 bases from J, the gap between germline ends came to 23 bases. Germline lookup yields CDR1 SGHVS and CDR2 FNYEAQ. This CDR3 comprises 16 residues.

The rearrangement links TRBV4-2 to TRBJ2-7, with a weak D call TRBD2 (7 bases). CDR1 and CDR2 (germline): LGHNA, YNFKEQ. The CDR3 is 14 residues long. The V end lost 7 bases, the J end lost 2 bases, and 15 bases lay between the germline ends. The CDR3 spells CASTSGAGAYEQYF. CDR3 DNA: TGTGCCAGCACCTCGGGGGCGGGGGCCTACGAGCAGTACTTC.

The chain combines TRBV7-8 with TRBJ2-1; perhaps TRBD2 as D (5 bases). This CDR3 spans 17 amino acids. V was cut by 5 bases and J by 0 bases, with 17 bases left in between. The germline V gene encodes CDR1 SGHVS and CDR2 FQNEAQ. DNA for the CDR3: TGTGCCAGCAGCAAGTTCGGACTGGGAAACTCCTACAATGAGCAGTTCTTC. It codes for CASSKFGLGNSYNEQFF.

The CDR3 protein is CSVETLLAGASYNEQFF. The DNA of the CDR3 is TGCAGCGTTGAAACCCTCCTAGCGGGAGCTTCCTACAATGAGCAGTTCTTC. The chain recombines TRBV29-1 with TRBJ2-1; 10 bases fit TRBD2. The germline V gene encodes CDR1 SQVTM and CDR2 ANQGSEA. This CDR3 region has 17 residues. Trimming cost V 2 bases and J 1 base; bases outside gene matches: 8.

This clone was observed a few times. The chain carries TRBV30 and TRBJ2-5; D uncertain. The CDR3 length is 13 residues. V was pared by 1 base and J by 4 bases, with 10 bases between. Germline V lookup: CDR1 GTSNPN, CDR2 SVGIG (reference sequence). CDR3 protein: CAWSGGRLETQYF. CDR3 nucleotides: TGTGCCTGGAGTGGAGGCCGGCTAGAGACCCAGTACTTC.

V usage is TRBV4-1 and J usage is TRBJ1-2, with D perhaps TRBD1 (5 bases). Trimming took 0 bases from V and 2 from J, leaving 10 bases between them. This CDR3 is built from 15 residues. The V gene's germline CDR1 is MGHRA and CDR2 YSYEKL. Here the CDR3 reads CASSQEPTANYGYTF. The CDR3 region has the DNA TGCGCCAGCAGCCAAGAACCGACAGCAAACTATGGCTACACCTTC.

The chain's CDR3 is CASSFAGGLNTEAFF. CDR3 coding DNA: TGTGCCAGCAGCTTCGCAGGGGGTTTAAACACTGAAGCTTTCTTT. The V and J genes are TRBV7-3 and TRBJ1-1; TRBD1 matches at 7 bases. Germline V CDR1 and CDR2: SGHTA, FQGTGA. Trimming at V came to 3 bases and at J to 2 bases, leaving 6 bases not matched to a gene. CDR3 length equals 15 residues.

This chain joins TRBV29-1 and TRBJ2-3; no clear D gene. The germline V gene has CDR1 SQVTM and CDR2 ANQGSEA. The CDR3 is 12 residues long. Trimming took off 5 bases at V and 0 bases at J, with 6 bases between the two ends. Here the CDR3 reads CSVLASTDTQYF. CDR3 DNA: TGCAGCGTTCTTGCGAGCACAGATACGCAGTATTTT.

This rearrangement joins TRBV5-4 to TRBJ2-1, with 14 nucleotides matching TRBD2. The CDR3 is 17 residues long. After removal of 3 bases from V and 9 bases from J, the junction contained 11 bases not matched to a gene. Germline V gene sequence: CDR1 SGHNT, CDR2 YYREEE (reference sequence). The CDR3: CASSSHRLAGGRIEQFF. The CDR3 DNA reads TGTGCCAGCAGCTCACACCGACTAGCGGGGGGGCGCATTGAGCAGTTCTTC.

The CDR3 sequence: CASSLRDYSYEQYF. DNA of the CDR3: TGTGCCAGCAGCTTAAGGGACTACTCCTACGAGCAGTACTTC. The rearrangement links TRBV11-2 to TRBJ2-7, with TRBD2 identical over 7 bases. Germline V gives CDR1 SGHAT, CDR2 FQNNGV. V was clipped by 2 bases and J by 0 bases; unmatched bases: 1. The CDR3 sequence is 14 residues long.

The J gene is TRBJ1-1, the V gene TRBV5-1; D uncertain. The CDR3 runs 14 residues. Trimming cost V 4 bases and J 1 base, with 11 bases left between them. Germline V gene lookup returns CDR1 SGHRS and CDR2 YFSETQ. CDR3 DNA sequence: TGCGCCAGCAGCGGAGGACTGGAGAACACTGAAGCTTTCTTT. Translating it yields CASSGGLENTEAFF.

This chain uses TRBV27 with TRBJ1-6, with a tentative D call TRBD1 (5 bases). In germline, CDR1 is MNHEY, CDR2 SMNVEV (reference sequence). V lost 5 bases and J lost 7, with 18 bases in between. The CDR3 has 16 amino acids. CDR3: CASSLRAKGPNSPLHF. The DNA for the CDR3 is TGTGCCAGCAGTCTCCGGGCGAAGGGGCCGAATTCACCCCTCCACTTT.